The clone carrying this T cell receptor (beta chain) was observed a handful of times. What it binds is unknown. This sample was included in a study of cytomegalovirus exposure and HLA in healthy donors. The study, taken as a whole, reports: Presence/absence analyses rested on an assumption that sequencing depth was roughly uniform across donors.

PCR was performed using 60 Vbeta and 13 Jbeta primers. Measured with immunoSEQ multiplex PCR; TCRdb has only the in-frame clones, and not every one. This sample carries about 86,000 clones, roughly 73% of them seen once, and the ten largest clones take just under 2.5%. The germline V gene has CDR1 LNHDA and CDR2 SQIVND (reference sequence). The CDR3 runs 16 residues. V gave up 4 bases and J gave up 3 bases; unmatched junction bases: 6. This receptor was identified in a male donor in good health and CMV-seropositive. Sample: PBMCs. The chain uses TRBV19 and TRBJ1-5; 10 positions agree with TRBD1. CDR3 DNA: TGTGCCAGTAGTACTCCCGGGACAGGGGTCAATCAGCCCCAGCATTTT. This encodes CASSTPGTGVNQPQHF.